The sequence of this T cell receptor (beta chain) was determined in a study of blood T cell repertoires in COVID-19. Study-level information: There were acute and convalescent COVID-19 samples, and they came from the United States, Italy and Spain.

Notes on this clone: The same CDR3 can be traced to other DNA sequences in this sample.

The table came from immunoSEQ multiplex PCR; TCRdb's copy has only in-frame clones and leaves some out. The table has some 110,000 clones, about 89% seen once. V lost 4 bases and J lost 3; bases outside the gene matches: 8. Germline V CDR1 and CDR2: LGHDT, YNNKEL (reference sequence). The CDR3 runs 17 residues. The sequenced sample consisted of peripheral blood. The genes are TRBV3-1 (or the pseudogene TRBV3-2) and TRBJ2-3, with 12 bases that match TRBD2. This TCR was sampled from a man in his forties or fifties with acute or convalescent COVID-19. The CDR3 DNA reads as TGTGCCAGCAGCCGACGACTAGCGGGGGACCTAACAGATACGCAGTATTTT. Translating gives CASSRRLAGDLTDTQYF.